The 5 T cell receptor beta chains given below trace back to one sample, sequenced in a study of blood T cell repertoires in COVID-19. Here immunoSEQ multiplex PCR was the method, and the copy in TCRdb shows in-frame clones only, minus some. The data contain some 220,000 clones, around 90% of them singletons. Sequences were obtained from peripheral blood. All receptors come from a man aged 30 to 45 with COVID-19, enrolled during active disease.

The V call is TRBV3-1 (or the pseudogene TRBV3-2), the J call TRBJ1-2, with D unclear. The germline V gene encodes CDR1 LGHDT and CDR2 YNNKEL (reference sequence). With 1 base removed from V and 4 bases from J, the gap between germline ends came to 13 bases. The CDR3 totals 15 residues. The DNA of the CDR3 is TGTGCCAGCAGCCAAGGTCATCTTTATAGCTATGGCTACACCTTC. This encodes CASSQGHLYSYGYTF.

The V gene is TRBV5-1, the J gene TRBJ2-1, with 7 bases matching TRBD2. In germline, CDR1 is SGHRS, CDR2 YFSETQ. The CDR3 length is 14 residues. Trimming took 7 bases from V and 0 from J; bases not matched to a gene: 4. CDR3 coding DNA: TGCGCCAGCGGGGGGGGAATCTCCTACAATGAGCAGTTCTTC. Translated: CASGGGISYNEQFF.

This clone occurred once. CDR3 in DNA: TGTGCCTGGAGTGATAACACAGATACGCAGTATTTT. Protein: CAWSDNTDTQYF. V is TRBV30 and J is TRBJ2-3; D call uncertain. V was trimmed by 1 base and J by 2 bases, leaving 4 bases between them. Looked up from germline, CDR1 is GTSNPN and CDR2 is SVGIG (reference sequence). This CDR3 is 12 amino acids long.

V gene TRBV18 combines with J gene TRBJ2-5; no definite D call. Germline V CDR1 and CDR2: KGHSH, LQKENI. CDR3 length equals 12 residues. V was pared by 5 bases and J by 0 bases, with 4 bases between. DNA for the CDR3: TGTGCCAGCTCATCCAACCAAGAGACCCAGTACTTC. Translated, it gives CASSSNQETQYF. The variable domain in full, with the rest retrieved from reference TRBV18 and TRBJ2-5, is NAGVMQNPRHLVRRRGQEARLRCSPMKGHSHVYWYRQLPEEGLKFMVYLQKENIIDESGMPKERFSAEFPKEGPSILRIQQVVRGDSAAYFCASSSNQETQYFGPGTRLLVL.

J is TRBJ1-6 and V is TRBV7-9; 7 bases match TRBD1. The CDR3 has 14 amino acids. Germline values: CDR1 SEHNR, CDR2 FQNEAQ (reference sequence). The V segment lost 5 bases and the J segment 10 bases; nucleotides outside the gene matches: 8. The CDR3 sequence: CASSPQGMGSPLHF. CDR3 sequence (DNA): TGTGCCAGCAGCCCACAGGGGATGGGGTCACCCCTCCACTTT.